The 27 T cell receptor beta chains below all came from one sample that was sequenced in a study of cytomegalovirus exposure and HLA in healthy donors. The PCR contained 60 Vbeta and 13 Jbeta primers. Sequencing was performed with immunoSEQ multiplex PCR; in TCRdb, only in-frame clones are kept and a portion is missing. The repertoire has 150,000 or so clones, approximately 79% of them found once; the top ten carry almost 6.5%. The sequencing sample was made of PBMCs. All receptors derive from a man aged 35 to 55 in good health and CMV-seropositive.

This chain links TRBV18 with TRBJ2-7, with 7 bases matching TRBD1. Germline V gene data show CDR1 as KGHSH and CDR2 as LQKENI. The junction had 4 bases not matched to a gene; V was cut back by 5 bases and J by 0 bases. This CDR3 region has 14 residues. This CDR3 reads CASSTGQASYEQYF. The CDR3 nucleotides are TGTGCCAGCTCAACCGGACAGGCCTCCTACGAGCAGTACTTC.

The J gene is TRBJ1-2, the V gene TRBV4-2; no clear D. The CDR3 totals 13 residues. V was trimmed by 0 bases and J by 7 bases, leaving 9 bases between them. The germline gives CDR1 LGHNA, CDR2 YNFKEQ. The CDR3 region is CASSQDARVGYTF. The CDR3 DNA reads TGTGCCAGCAGCCAAGATGCTCGGGTTGGCTACACCTTC.

V is TRBV7-9 and J is TRBJ2-2; a possible D gene is TRBD1 (6 bases). The germline gives CDR1 SEHNR, CDR2 FQNEAQ (reference sequence). The V end was cut by 3 bases, the J end by 8 bases, with 19 bases between. This CDR3 is 16 amino acids long. The CDR3 DNA reads TGTGCCAGCAGCTTTTATGTGGGGGCCCCCGAAGGGGAGCTGTTTTTT. Encoded protein: CASSFYVGAPEGELFF.

This clone was counted between two and nine times. This chain's CDR3 is CASIEGPTVNTEAFF. The CDR3 coding sequence is TGCGCCAGCATAGAGGGCCCCACAGTGAACACTGAAGCTTTCTTT. This chain uses TRBV5-1 with TRBJ1-1; D is unclear. V was clipped by 6 bases and J by 0 bases, with 15 bases between them. This CDR3 has 15 amino acids. Germline V gives CDR1 SGHRS, CDR2 YFSETQ.

The genes are TRBV19 and TRBJ1-4; D is unresolved. From germline, CDR1 is LNHDA and CDR2 SQIVND (reference sequence). CDR3 length: 14 residues. The V and J ends lost 3 bases and 3 bases respectively, with 8 bases between them. The CDR3 nucleotides are TGTGCCAGTAGTATCGGGGAAGCTAATGAAAAACTGTTTTTT. Its protein is CASSIGEANEKLFF.

The chain joins TRBV30 to TRBJ2-1; unclear D gene. Trimming pared 2 bases from V and 6 bases from J, leaving 5 bases between. The CDR3 length is 11 residues. Germline loops: CDR1 GTSNPN, CDR2 SVGIG (reference sequence). The CDR3 nucleotides read TGTGCCTGGAGTAAGAGCAATGAGCAGTTCTTC. This gives the protein CAWSKSNEQFF.

This sequence joins TRBV25-1 and TRBJ2-1, with a possible D match to TRBD2 (7 bases). Deletions cut 6 bases from V and 7 bases from J, with 13 bases between. Germline assignment: CDR1 MGHDK and CDR2 SYGVNS. This CDR3 has 13 residues. CDR3 loop: CASRMAGANEQFF. The CDR3 DNA is TGTGCCAGCAGAATGGCGGGGGCGAATGAGCAGTTCTTC.

The chain joins TRBV6-6 to TRBJ1-2, with unresolved D. CDR1 MNHNY and CDR2 SVGAGI come from the germline V gene (reference sequence). Trimming cost V 7 bases and J 8 bases, with 20 bases left between them. CDR3 size: 14 residues. CDR3 bases: TGTGCCAGCACCCCACGGCCGGGAGGTCGAGGCTACACCTTC. Translation gives CASTPRPGGRGYTF.

This chain joins TRBV11-2 and TRBJ2-7; D is possibly TRBD2 (5 bases). The CDR3 length is 12 residues. V was pared by 5 bases and J by 9 bases, with 14 bases between. Germline values: CDR1 SGHAT, CDR2 FQNNGV. DNA for the CDR3: TGTGCCAGCAGCCCGTCCGAGGCGGGGCAGTACTTC. Encoded protein: CASSPSEAGQYF.

This clone came up a few times. V and J are TRBV9 and TRBJ2-7; D remains ambiguous. Trimming left V 0 bases short and J 0 bases short, with 10 bases between. Germline V gives CDR1 SGDLS, CDR2 YYNGEE. The CDR3 totals 15 residues. CDR3 amino acids: CASSVGQRSSYEQYF. The CDR3 DNA follows: TGTGCCAGCAGCGTAGGGCAGCGAAGCTCCTACGAGCAGTACTTC.

This clone is medium-sized (0.01 to 0.1%) within its sample. The chain employs TRBV7-9 and TRBJ1-4; 7 positions match TRBD1. J lost 7 bases, V lost 5 bases, and 7 bases had no gene match. The CDR3 is 14 residues long. Germline V lookup: CDR1 SEHNR, CDR2 FQNEAQ (reference sequence). The CDR3 sequence: CASSGDRASEKLFF. CDR3 sequence (DNA): TGTGCCAGCAGCGGAGACAGGGCCAGTGAAAAACTGTTTTTT.

The chain links TRBV28 to TRBJ2-7; no definite D call. Germline V gives CDR1 MDHEN, CDR2 SYDVKM. V lost 4 bases to trimming and J lost 3 bases, with 7 bases between them. The length of the CDR3 is 12 residues. CDR3 residues: CASSYRHYEQYF. As DNA, the CDR3 is TGTGCCAGCAGTTACAGACACTACGAGCAGTACTTC.

This chain uses TRBV6-5 with TRBJ1-6; D may be TRBD1 (6 bases). Germline CDR1 and CDR2: MNHEY and SVGAGI. Trimming removed 2 bases from V and 9 bases from J, with 14 bases in between. The CDR3 extends over 15 amino acids. The CDR3: CASSYAGVTGSPLHF. The CDR3 DNA reads as TGTGCCAGCAGTTACGCAGGGGTGACCGGTTCACCCCTCCACTTT.

J is TRBJ2-6 and V is TRBV5-1; a weak D match, TRBD1 (6 bases). Germline V gives CDR1 SGHRS, CDR2 YFSETQ. There are 15 residues in the CDR3. The ends were cut back, 3 bases at V and 2 bases at J, with 9 bases in the middle. CDR3 region: CASSSYRAGANVLTF. DNA for the CDR3: TGCGCCAGCAGCTCCTACAGGGCTGGGGCCAACGTCCTGACTTTC.

The gene calls are TRBV6-4 and TRBJ1-6, with TRBD1 matching 8 bases. Germline assignment: CDR1 MRHNA and CDR2 SNTAGT. V was clipped by 8 bases and J by 9 bases; unmatched bases: 9. CDR3 length equals 14 residues. CDR3 residues: CASSRDRLSSPLHF. CDR3 coding DNA: TGTGCCAGCTCCCGGGACAGGTTGAGTTCACCCCTCCACTTT.

The rearrangement joins TRBV28 to TRBJ2-5; TRBD1 matches 9 bases. Germline CDR1 is MDHEN and CDR2 is SYDVKM. The CDR3 extends over 15 amino acids. V was clipped by 5 bases and J by 5 bases; unmatched bases: 9. In DNA, the CDR3 is TGTGCCAGCAGTCGCTATGGACAGGGGCCGGAGACCCAGTACTTC. It encodes CASSRYGQGPETQYF.

V is TRBV6-1 and J is TRBJ2-7, with D possibly matching TRBD1 (6 bases). CDR1 and CDR2 from the germline V gene are MNHNS and SASEGT. The CDR3 totals 16 residues. V was shortened by 4 bases and J by 4 bases, with 20 bases between the two germline ends. The chain's CDR3 is CASSAPRSVGTYEQYF. CDR3 nucleotides: TGTGCCAGCAGTGCCCCCCGTAGTGTGGGGACATACGAGCAGTACTTC.

V usage is TRBV2 and J usage is TRBJ2-1, with 11 bases aligning to TRBD2. This CDR3 has 16 amino acids. Germline trimming cut 8 bases from V and 6 bases from J; bases unmatched to any gene: 12. CDR1 and CDR2 (germline): SNHLY, FYNNEI. CDR3: CASLSLAGVLGNEQFF. CDR3 in DNA: TGTGCCAGCCTATCACTAGCGGGAGTATTGGGCAATGAGCAGTTCTTC. The whole variable domain, remainder taken from reference TRBV2 and TRBJ2-1, is EPEVTQTPSHQVTQMGQEVILRCVPISNHLYFYWYRQILGQKVEFLVSFYNNEISEKSEIFDDQFSVERPDGSNFTLKIRSTKLEDSAMYFCASLSLAGVLGNEQFFGPGTRLTVL.

V is TRBV2 and J is TRBJ2-5; D is perhaps TRBD1 (5 bases). The CDR3 loop spans 13 amino acids. Germline loops: CDR1 SNHLY, CDR2 FYNNEI. V lost 10 bases and J lost 4, with 16 bases in between. The CDR3 bases are TGTGCCACAAAGGGGCAGGGTGGAGAGACCCAGTACTTC. As protein: CATKGQGGETQYF.

The rearrangement uses TRBV2 and TRBJ1-1; tentative D call: TRBD1 (5 bases). Trimming pared 2 bases from V and 5 bases from J, leaving 21 bases between. Germline V gene sequence: CDR1 SNHLY, CDR2 FYNNEI. CDR3 length: 17 residues. In nucleotides, the CDR3 is TGTGCCAGCAGTGAATTTGGAGGGACCCAATGGGGTACTGAAGCTTTCTTT. It specifies CASSEFGGTQWGTEAFF. Full variable domain (outside the CDR3, taken from reference TRBV2 and TRBJ1-1): EPEVTQTPSHQVTQMGQEVILRCVPISNHLYFYWYRQILGQKVEFLVSFYNNEISEKSEIFDDQFSVERPDGSNFTLKIRSTKLEDSAMYFCASSEFGGTQWGTEAFFGQGTRLTVV.

This chain uses TRBV19 with TRBJ2-2; D may be TRBD1 (6 bases). Trimming took 6 bases from V and 1 from J, leaving 15 bases between them. The CDR3 covers 16 residues. Germline CDR1 reads LNHDA; CDR2 reads SQIVND (reference sequence). As DNA, the CDR3 is TGTGCCAGTAGCCCTTTCCGGGACAAGAACACCGGGGAGCTGTTTTTT. Translated, it gives CASSPFRDKNTGELFF.

The chain links TRBV7-9 to TRBJ2-3, with 9 nucleotides matching TRBD2. With V trimmed by 3 bases and J by 0 bases, 13 bases remained unmatched. The length of the CDR3 is 19 residues. CDR1 and CDR2 (germline): SEHNR, FQNEAQ (reference sequence). CDR3 nucleotides: TGTGCCAGCAGCTTCTGGGTCGCTAGCGGGATAGGGAGCACAGATACGCAGTATTTT. Its translation is CASSFWVASGIGSTDTQYF.

V and J are TRBV6-5 and TRBJ2-2; 9 bases match TRBD1. The V segment lost 5 bases and the J segment 3 bases; nucleotides outside the gene matches: 1. The CDR3 contains 14 residues. Germline values: CDR1 MNHEY, CDR2 SVGAGI. In nucleotides, the CDR3 is TGTGCCAGCAGTCGACAGGGGGACACCGGGGAGCTGTTTTTT. It translates to CASSRQGDTGELFF.

Of note for this clone: Other nucleotide sequences from this sample produce the same CDR3. This sequence joins TRBV28 and TRBJ1-2; D call uncertain. CDR1 is MDHEN and CDR2 is SYDVKM in the germline V gene. V was pared by 6 bases and J by 2 bases, with 4 bases between. The CDR3 runs 11 residues. In DNA form, the CDR3 reads TGTGCCAGCAGCCTAAACTATGGCTACACCTTC. Its translation: CASSLNYGYTF.

This clone was detected once. The rearrangement uses TRBV18 and TRBJ2-5; 8 nucleotides align to TRBD2. After removal of 3 bases from V and 5 bases from J, the junction contained 8 bases not matched to a gene. The CDR3 consists of 15 residues. CDR1 and CDR2 from the germline V gene are KGHSH and LQKENI. The CDR3 region is CASSPLGGGIETQYF. The CDR3 bases are TGTGCCAGCTCACCCCTTGGCGGGGGGATCGAGACCCAGTACTTC.

The rearrangement uses TRBV19 and TRBJ2-1; 16 nucleotides line up with TRBD2. Germline CDR1 LNHDA, CDR2 SQIVND (reference sequence). CDR3 size: 16 residues. Germline trimming cut 5 bases from V and 7 bases from J; bases unmatched to any gene: 5. CDR3: CASSSKGLAGGNEQFF. CDR3 coding DNA: TGTGCCAGTAGTTCAAAGGGACTAGCGGGAGGGAATGAGCAGTTCTTC.

The rearrangement uses TRBV14 and TRBJ1-1; weak D call: TRBD1 (6 bases). The V gene's germline CDR1 is SGHDN and CDR2 FVKESK. The CDR3 extends over 14 amino acids. V lost 4 bases, J lost 5 bases, and 14 bases lay in between. CDR3 protein: CASSPTGWGTEAFF. CDR3 sequence (DNA): TGTGCCAGCAGCCCTACAGGGTGGGGGACTGAAGCTTTCTTT.